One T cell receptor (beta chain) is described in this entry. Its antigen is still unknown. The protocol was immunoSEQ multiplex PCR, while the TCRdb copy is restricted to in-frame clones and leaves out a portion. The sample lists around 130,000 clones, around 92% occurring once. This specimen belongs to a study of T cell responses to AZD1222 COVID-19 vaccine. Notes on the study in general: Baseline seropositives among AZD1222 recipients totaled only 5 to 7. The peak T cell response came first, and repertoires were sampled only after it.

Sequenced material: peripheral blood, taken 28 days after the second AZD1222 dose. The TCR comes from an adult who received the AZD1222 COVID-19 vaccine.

CDR3 residues: CASGSLSNSPLHF. The CDR3 DNA reads as TGTGCTAGTGGTTCGTTGAGTAATTCACCCCTCCACTTT. This chain uses TRBV12-5 with TRBJ1-6; D remains ambiguous. Germline V gene lookup returns CDR1 LGHNT and CDR2 FRNRAP. Trimming pared 4 bases from V and 6 bases from J, leaving 7 bases between. The CDR3 contains 13 residues.